This TCR beta chain was found in a study of Graves' ophthalmopathy and Graves' hyperthyroidism. About the research overall: The authors defined stable hyperthyroidism as no ophthalmopathy within 18 months of follow-up.

TCR beta CDR3 amplification used RNA transcripts. Amplification began with first-round RT-PCR using HTBI primers, then second-round multiplex PCR was performed. From the multiplex PCR reads, TCRdb called clonotypes with MiXCR, one entry per CDR3 protein. The sample holds some 1.1 million distinct CDR3 sequences; 35% to 45% are singletons and the top ten take around 10%. The CDR3 is 15 residues long. Germline V lookup: CDR1 SGHTA, CDR2 FQGNSA. Trimming removed 0 bases at V and 7 bases at J, with 16 bases between. Input material: peripheral blood or thyroid tissue (not recorded which). This TCR came from an adult man with Graves' hyperthyroidism. The genes are TRBV7-2 and TRBJ2-7; perhaps TRBD1 as D (6 bases). The CDR3 bases are TGTGCCAGCAGCTTAGCAGGGGGTAACTTGGGTGAGCAGTACTTC. It yields the protein CASSLAGGNLGEQYF.